The 21 T cell receptor beta chains presented below share a single source sample, sequenced in a study of blood T cell repertoires in COVID-19. TCRdb's table, derived via immunoSEQ multiplex PCR, lists solely in-frame clones and lacks some. The sample holds about 63,000 clones; 92% are singletons and the top ten take around 4.3%. The material sequenced was peripheral blood. The receptors stem from a man in his fifties or sixties with active COVID-19.

The chain combines TRBV14 with TRBJ2-7; D is perhaps TRBD2 (6 bases). Trimming removed 0 bases from V and 6 bases from J, with 12 bases in between. CDR1 and CDR2 (germline): SGHDN, FVKESK. This CDR3 is 14 amino acids long. The CDR3 DNA is TGTGCCAGCAGCCAAGATGTGGCTAGCGTCGAGCAGTACTTC. Residues: CASSQDVASVEQYF. The full variable domain, its missing parts supplied by reference TRBV14 and TRBJ2-7, is EAGVTQFPSHSVIEKGQTVTLRCDPISGHDNLYWYRRVMGKEIKFLLHFVKESKQDESGMPNNRFLAERTGGTYSTLKVQPAELEDSGVYFCASSQDVASVEQYFGPGTRLTVT.

The V call is TRBV21-1, the J call TRBJ1-5; the table's D call, TRBD1, has no DNA check behind it. TRBV21-1 is noted as a pseudogene. This CDR3 comprises 15 residues. The CDR3 loop is CASSKPRSRNQPQHF. In DNA form, the CDR3 reads TGTGCCAGCAGCAAACCCCGCAGTCGCAATCAGCCCCAGCATTTT.

The chain uses TRBV29-1 and TRBJ2-1; perhaps TRBD2 as D (5 bases). This CDR3 is built from 17 residues. CDR1 SQVTM and CDR2 ANQGSEA come from the germline V gene. The V gene lost 7 bases and the J gene lost 1 base, with 23 bases spanning the gap. CDR3 nucleotide sequence: TGCAGCGCCGCAGAGTGGAGAGGGTCCTCATCCTACAATGAGCAGTTCTTC. Its protein is CSAAEWRGSSSYNEQFF.

In DNA form, the CDR3 reads TGCAGCGTTGTCGTGTTCGGTCAGGGTCGTAACACCGGGGAGCTGTTTTTT. Residues: CSVVVFGQGRNTGELFF. The chain links TRBV29-1 to TRBJ2-2; weak D call: TRBD1 (5 bases). The CDR3 sequence is 17 residues long. Germline-derived CDR1 and CDR2 are SQVTM and ANQGSEA. Trimming left V 4 bases short and J 2 bases short, with 20 bases between.

The rearrangement links TRBV5-1 to TRBJ1-1, with TRBD1 matching 9 bases. The CDR3 is 15 residues long. J lost 2 bases, V lost 4 bases, and 6 bases had no gene match. CDR1 SGHRS and CDR2 YFSETQ come from the germline V gene. The CDR3 is CASSNRDRVNTEAFF. In nucleotides, the CDR3 is TGCGCCAGCAGCAACCGGGACAGGGTTAACACTGAAGCTTTCTTT.

V gene TRBV28 combines with J gene TRBJ1-2; 8 bases are a match to TRBD1. The CDR3 consists of 14 residues. Per germline, CDR1 MDHEN and CDR2 SYDVKM. J was trimmed by 3 bases and V by 6 bases; bases with no gene match: 6. The CDR3 spells CASSLDRVDYGYTF. In DNA, the CDR3 is TGTGCCAGCAGCCTGGACAGGGTTGACTATGGCTACACCTTC.

The rearrangement uses TRBV27 and TRBJ2-1; TRBD1 agrees at 7 bases. Germline trimming cut 3 bases from V and 8 bases from J; bases unmatched to any gene: 7. Germline V lookup: CDR1 MNHEY, CDR2 SMNVEV (reference sequence). The CDR3 totals 14 residues. The CDR3 protein is CASSLYLGTDEQFF. In nucleotides, the CDR3 is TGTGCCAGCAGTTTGTACCTCGGGACAGATGAGCAGTTCTTC.

This chain links TRBV4-1 with TRBJ2-3, with TRBD1 identical over 7 bases. V shed 0 bases and J 4 bases; nucleotides not matched to a gene: 10. The CDR3 runs to 17 residues. The germline CDR1 and CDR2 sequences are MGHRA and YSYEKL. CDR3 DNA sequence: TGCGCCAGCAGCCAAGATCGATCGCAGGGGGTGGCAGATACGCAGTATTTT. This encodes CASSQDRSQGVADTQYF.

The chain combines TRBV7-8 with TRBJ2-1; perhaps TRBD1 as D (6 bases). This CDR3 spans 17 amino acids. Trimming removed 3 bases from V and 3 bases from J, with 18 bases in between. Germline CDR1 and CDR2: SGHVS and FQNEAQ. The CDR3 region is CASSLRRQDRYYNEQFF. CDR3 coding DNA: TGTGCCAGCAGCTTGAGGCGCCAGGACAGATACTACAATGAGCAGTTCTTC.

The rearrangement joins TRBV7-9 to TRBJ1-5; 10 bases are a match to TRBD1. V lost 1 base and J lost 4; bases outside the gene matches: 1. This CDR3 spans 15 amino acids. The germline V gene has CDR1 SEHNR and CDR2 FQNEAQ (reference sequence). CDR3 in amino acids: CASSLGGQGNQPQHF. In DNA, the CDR3 is TGTGCCAGCAGCTTAGGGGGACAGGGGAATCAGCCCCAGCATTTT.

The rearrangement uses TRBV2 and TRBJ1-6; a weak D match, TRBD1 (6 bases). There are 15 residues in the CDR3. Looked up from germline, CDR1 is SNHLY and CDR2 is FYNNEI. The V gene lost 7 bases and the J gene lost 1 base, with 11 bases spanning the gap. The CDR3 DNA reads as TGTGCCAGCATCTCACAGGGTTCCTATAATTCACCCCTCCACTTT. It encodes CASISQGSYNSPLHF.

This clone has just one count. This chain joins TRBV5-6 and TRBJ2-7; D is perhaps TRBD2 (5 bases). The CDR3 length is 14 residues. Germline V gene sequence: CDR1 SGHDT, CDR2 YYEEEE. Trimming removed 2 bases at V and 0 bases at J, with 9 bases between. The CDR3 DNA reads as TGTGCCAGCAGCTTAGGAGGTAGCTCCTACGAGCAGTACTTC. This sequence encodes CASSLGGSSYEQYF.

The chain uses TRBV28 and TRBJ1-5; tentatively, D is TRBD1 (5 bases). Per germline, CDR1 MDHEN and CDR2 SYDVKM. Trimming left V 2 bases short and J 1 base short, with 9 bases between. This CDR3 region has 15 residues. The CDR3 nucleotides are TGTGCCAGCAGTTTACAGGGATTGAGCAATCAGCCCCAGCATTTT. It encodes CASSLQGLSNQPQHF. The whole variable domain, filled in from reference TRBV28 and TRBJ1-5, reads DVKVTQSSRYLVKRTGEKVFLECVQDMDHENMFWYRQDPGLGLRLIYFSYDVKMKEKGDIPEGYSVSREKKERFSLILESASTNQTSMYLCASSLQGLSNQPQHFGDGTRLSIL.

This clone was observed once. This rearrangement joins TRBV9 to TRBJ2-5; 12 positions match TRBD2. The V gene end was trimmed by 0 bases and the J gene end by 2 bases; junction bases not matched to a gene: 5. The CDR3 contains 17 residues. Germline loops: CDR1 SGDLS, CDR2 YYNGEE. The CDR3 region is CASSVGNGLAGQETQYF. DNA of the CDR3: TGTGCCAGCAGCGTAGGAAATGGACTAGCGGGGCAAGAGACCCAGTACTTC.

The chain employs TRBV7-2 and TRBJ2-2, with D unresolved. The CDR3 runs to 15 residues. Trimming cost V 3 bases and J 10 bases, with 18 bases left between them. The germline CDR1 and CDR2 sequences are SGHTA and FQGNSA. This chain's CDR3 is CASSFSWSSTEELFF. The CDR3 nucleotides are TGTGCCAGCAGCTTTTCGTGGTCGTCTACTGAGGAGCTGTTTTTT.

The chain joins TRBV18 to TRBJ1-1; D is unclear. Germline V CDR1 and CDR2: KGHSH, LQKENI. V lost 3 bases to trimming and J lost 0 bases, with 8 bases between them. The CDR3 is 14 amino acids. The CDR3 loop reads CASSPADMNTEAFF. In nucleotides, the CDR3 is TGTGCCAGCTCACCGGCAGATATGAACACTGAAGCTTTCTTT.

V and J are TRBV4-1 and TRBJ2-7; a possible D gene is TRBD2 (5 bases). V lost 0 bases to trimming and J lost 7 bases, with 13 bases between them. Per germline, CDR1 MGHRA and CDR2 YSYEKL. CDR3 size: 14 residues. CDR3 DNA sequence: TGCGCCAGCAGCCAAGATCTGGCTAGAGGGGAGCAGTACTTC. Translation: CASSQDLARGEQYF.

This chain connects TRBV10-1 to TRBJ2-3, with 10 nucleotides matching TRBD2. The CDR3 is 18 amino acids. J gave up 0 bases and V 3 bases, and 9 bases lay outside the gene matches. The germline CDR1 and CDR2 sequences are WNHNN and SYGVQD (reference sequence). The CDR3 nucleotides read TGCGCCAGCAGTGAAGTCGTCGGAGCGGGAGGGAGCACAGATACGCAGTATTTT. Its translation: CASSEVVGAGGSTDTQYF.

V usage is TRBV5-1 and J usage is TRBJ2-7; D is possibly TRBD2 (7 bases). V was clipped by 1 base and J by 3 bases, with 11 bases between them. The CDR3 has 14 amino acids. The germline CDR1 and CDR2 sequences are SGHRS and YFSETQ. In DNA form, the CDR3 reads TGCGCCAGCAGCTTGAGTAGGGGGGGCTACGAGCAGTACTTC. Translating it yields CASSLSRGGYEQYF.

The chain recombines TRBV5-1 with TRBJ2-2; D may be TRBD2 (7 bases). V was pared by 6 bases and J by 5 bases, with 17 bases between. Germline-derived CDR1 and CDR2 are SGHRS and YFSETQ. The CDR3 loop spans 15 amino acids. In DNA form, the CDR3 reads TGCGCCAGCACTATGGGGGGGCGCGGAACCGGGGAGCTGTTTTTT. Translation: CASTMGGRGTGELFF.

This chain links TRBV28 with TRBJ1-2; a possible D gene is TRBD1 (5 bases). This CDR3 contains 12 residues. Trimming pared 11 bases from V and 7 bases from J, leaving 17 bases between. Germline V gives CDR1 MDHEN, CDR2 SYDVKM. CDR3: CAARAAEGGYTF. The CDR3, as DNA: TGTGCCGCCAGGGCGGCGGAGGGTGGCTACACCTTC.